This T cell receptor (beta chain) was observed in a study of shared clonotypes between healthy human individuals. Findings and caveats of the study: Larger estimated richness was generally recorded for naive subsets relative to memory subsets. Though the depth was large, rarefaction showed that sorted-subset sequencing was incomplete. Shared clonotypes: approximately 5.3% naive CD4, 3% to 3.5% naive CD8, around 2.2% memory CD4, over 0.3% memory CD8.

The assay was immunoSEQ multiplex PCR, and TCRdb's table has in-frame clones only and misses some. The sample includes about 2 million clones, approximately 95% of them seen just once. Worth noting for this clone: Its antigen is as yet unknown.

The CDR3 consists of 13 residues. The germline gives CDR1 SNHLY, CDR2 FYNNEI. V shed 9 bases, J shed 3 bases, and the junction held 6 bases outside the gene matches. CD45RO-negative, CCR7-selected cells formed the naive CD8 fraction, which excluded terminally differentiated effector memory CD45RA+ cells. The rearrangement uses TRBV2 and TRBJ1-2, with TRBD1 matching over 8 bases. Input material: naive CD8+ T cells sorted from blood. The receptor was isolated from a man between 18 and 35 years old in good health. DNA of the CDR3: TGTGCCAGAGAGGGGACAGGATACTATGGCTACACCTTC. It codes for CAREGTGYYGYTF.